The 16 T cell receptor beta chains given below trace back to one sample, sequenced in a study of T cells in Graves' hyperthyroidism and ophthalmopathy. Amplification of TCR beta CDR3 regions used RNA as the template. HTBI primers were employed in a first-round RT-PCR of the TCR CDR3. A single record per CDR3 protein comes from TCRdb applying MiXCR to the multiplex PCR reads. The table shows about 770,000 distinct CDR3 sequences, with around a sixth occurring only once. Specimen: blood. The receptor set was obtained from a woman aged 45 to 65 with Graves' hyperthyroidism that later progressed to Graves' ophthalmopathy.

The table lists this clonotype with a few counts. This chain uses TRBV5-5 with TRBJ1-6; 9 nucleotides align to TRBD1. CDR3 length: 16 residues. V trimming: 4 bases; J trimming: 8 bases; junction bases outside the gene matches: 10. The germline V gene encodes CDR1 SGHKS and CDR2 YYEKEE (reference sequence). CDR3 in DNA: TGTGCCAGCAGCCCTCTCCAGGACAGGGGCGATTCACCCCTCCACTTT. Amino acids: CASSPLQDRGDSPLHF.

The V gene is TRBV27, the J gene TRBJ2-3, with TRBD2 matching 12 bases. Trimming took 3 bases from V and 9 from J; bases not matched to a gene: 7. There are 15 residues in the CDR3. CDR1 is MNHEY and CDR2 is SMNVEV in the germline V gene (reference sequence). CDR3 bases: TGTGCCAGCAGTTTGCTAGCGGGGGGGCAGAAAACGCAGTATTTT. Translation gives CASSLLAGGQKTQYF.

This clonotype appeared many times. CDR3 sequence (DNA): TGTGCCAGCAGTAGGGGAGGGGCCTTAGGTACTGAAGCTTTCTTT. It translates to CASSRGGALGTEAFF. The V call is TRBV27, the J call TRBJ1-1; weak D call: TRBD1 (5 bases). This CDR3 is 15 amino acids long. Germline-derived CDR1 and CDR2 are MNHEY and SMNVEV (reference sequence). V lost 5 bases and J lost 5, with 18 bases in between.

The rearrangement links TRBV6-1 to TRBJ1-5; no firm D call. The CDR3 is 12 residues long. Between the trimmed V and J ends, which lost 7 bases and 6 bases, there was a span of 10 bases. Looked up from germline, CDR1 is MNHNS and CDR2 is SASEGT. The CDR3 loop is CASKVNFQPQHF. CDR3 DNA: TGTGCCAGCAAAGTGAATTTTCAGCCCCAGCATTTT.

The sample holds a few counts of this clonotype. The V call is TRBV7-6, the J call TRBJ1-3; 7 bases match TRBD1. This CDR3 contains 16 residues. V dropped 1 base and J dropped 1; count of bases not matched to a gene: 4. CDR1 is SGHVS and CDR2 is FNYEAQ in the germline V gene. Here the CDR3 reads CASSLETGDSGNTIYF. CDR3 bases: TGTGCCAGCAGCTTAGAAACAGGGGATTCTGGAAACACCATATATTTT.

This rearrangement joins TRBV19 to TRBJ2-3; D gene unclear. Germline CDR1 and CDR2: LNHDA and SQIVND (reference sequence). With 3 bases removed from V and 2 bases from J, the gap between germline ends came to 6 bases. This CDR3 is 13 amino acids long. This CDR3 is CASSMLTTDTQYF. CDR3 coding DNA: TGTGCCAGTAGTATGTTGACCACAGATACGCAGTATTTT.

Regarding this clonotype: A much bigger clone sits one base away, suggesting this may be a read error. The chain combines TRBV20-1 with TRBJ2-1; the match to TRBD2 covers 7 bases. V lost 6 bases, J lost 4 bases, and 9 bases stayed unmatched. Germline V gene sequence: CDR1 DFQATT, CDR2 SNEGSKA (reference sequence). This CDR3 comprises 14 residues. CDR3 sequence: CSAGGTSSYNEQFF. The CDR3 DNA sequence: TGCAGTGCCGGGGGGACCTCATCGTACAATGAGCAGTTCTTC.

This clonotype was picked up a small number of times. This chain connects TRBV20-1 to TRBJ2-7; possibly TRBD1 or TRBD2 for D (5 bases each). The CDR3 covers 14 residues. Germline V gives CDR1 DFQATT, CDR2 SNEGSKA (reference sequence). The DNA for the CDR3 is TGCAGGGCACGGGGACGGACGAGCTCCTACGAGCAGTACTTC. It codes for CRARGRTSSYEQYF.

As for this clonotype: This could be a read error, since a much larger clone is one nucleotide away. J is TRBJ2-2 and V is TRBV3-1, with a tentative D call TRBD2 (5 bases). Germline CDR1 reads LGHDT; CDR2 reads YNNKEL (reference sequence). The CDR3 is 15 residues long. The DNA of the CDR3 is TGTGCCAGCATCCAAGGGTTGAGGGCGAGCGGGGAGCTGTTTTTT. Amino acids: CASIQGLRASGELFF. Full variable domain (rest looked up from reference TRBV3-1 and TRBJ2-2): DTAVSQTPKYLVTQMGNDKSIKCEQNLGHDTMYWYKQDSKKFLKIMFSYNNKELIINETVPNRFSPKSPDKAHLNLHINSLELGDSAVYFCASIQGLRASGELFFGEGSRLTVL.

The rearrangement links TRBV11-2 to TRBJ1-4; the D is unclear. Germline CDR1 is SGHAT and CDR2 is FQNNGV. Trimming stripped 0 bases from V and 4 bases from J, with 15 bases between. CDR3 length: 17 amino acids. The CDR3 DNA sequence: TGTGCCAGCAGCTTAGATCCCGAAAGAAATTATAATGAAAAACTGTTTTTT. Translation gives CASSLDPERNYNEKLFF.

This chain uses TRBV20-1 with TRBJ2-2; a possible D gene is TRBD1 (6 bases). V dropped 1 base and J dropped 0 bases, with 21 bases sitting between them. The CDR3 is 19 amino acids. Per germline, CDR1 DFQATT and CDR2 SNEGSKA (reference sequence). In DNA form, the CDR3 reads TGCAGTGCTAGAGCCCCGGGACAAGTATCTGGGTCGAACACCGGGGAGCTGTTTTTT. Its protein product is CSARAPGQVSGSNTGELFF.

A remark on this clonotype: It may be a read error: a sequence one base away is much more abundant. The V and J genes are TRBV7-6 and TRBJ1-1, with D perhaps matching TRBD1 (5 bases). CDR1 is SGHVS and CDR2 is FNYEAQ in the germline V gene. This CDR3 comprises 15 residues. CDR3 sequence (DNA): TGTGCCGGCAGCCCGCGCTCCGGGGGAAACACTGAAGCTTTCTTT. This encodes CAGSPRSGGNTEAFF.

On this clonotype: A much larger clonotype is one base distant, so this may be a read error. The rearrangement links TRBV24-1 to TRBJ1-1; TRBD1 is a possible D gene (5 bases). The CDR3 runs to 19 residues. Germline loops: CDR1 KGHDR, CDR2 SFDVKD. Trimming left V 1 base short and J 0 bases short, with 20 bases between. CDR3 in amino acids: CATSDFPGTRRFMNTEAFF. CDR3 in DNA: TGTGCCACCAGTGATTTTCCCGGGACTCGCCGCTTCATGAACACTGAAGCTTTCTTT.

In this sample, this clonotype turned up a few times. The rearrangement links TRBV12-3 or TRBV12-4 to TRBJ1-2; tentative D call: TRBD1 (5 bases). With 6 bases removed from V and 6 bases from J, the gap between germline ends came to 8 bases. The CDR3 loop spans 11 amino acids. The CDR3 is CASRGQNGYTF. For the CDR3, the DNA is TGTGCCAGCAGGGGGCAGAATGGCTACACCTTC.

This clonotype showed up just a few times. The chain has TRBV12-3 or TRBV12-4 and TRBJ2-2; the D is unclear. The CDR3 is 14 amino acids. The V end was cut by 4 bases, the J end by 2 bases, with 8 bases between. The CDR3 nucleotides read TGTGCCAGCAGTTGGACGGACAACACCGGGGAGCTGTTTTTT. This sequence encodes CASSWTDNTGELFF.

The chain recombines TRBV6-1 with TRBJ2-3; 7 bases agree with TRBD2. The length of the CDR3 is 16 residues. Germline V lookup: CDR1 MNHNS, CDR2 SASEGT. V lost 4 bases to trimming and J lost 1 base; unmatched junction nucleotides: 8. CDR3 loop: CASSGGWAGGTDTQYF. The CDR3 nucleotides are TGTGCCAGCAGTGGGGGGTGGGCGGGGGGCACAGATACGCAGTATTTT.